The 21 T cell receptor beta chains reported below all come from one sample, sequenced in a study of metastatic and nonmetastatic thyroid tumors. Not a single patient had been given any form of treatment at any point before undergoing thyroid surgery. TCRdb reanalyzed the PCR reads with MiXCR. The sample contains around 15,000 clones, roughly 24% of which appear only once. Input material: tumor tissue. The receptors originated from a male donor with papillary thyroid cancer or a benign thyroid nodule (not recorded which). Some clones in this sample may be carry-over from other donors' samples.

This clone was recorded a few times. The J gene is TRBJ2-3, the V gene TRBV5-4; 10 bases are a match to TRBD2. The V and J ends lost 1 base and 5 bases, in that order; junction bases with no gene match: 7. Germline values: CDR1 SGHNT, CDR2 YYREEE (reference sequence). The CDR3 runs to 16 residues. In nucleotides, the CDR3 is TGTGCCAGCAGCTTGTGGAGCGGGGGGGCTGAAGATACGCAGTATTTT. Protein sequence: CASSLWSGGAEDTQYF.

This clone was seen more than once but under ten times. Here the CDR3 DNA reads TGTGCCAGCATTCCTCGCACAGGCGGGACCGGGGAGCTGTTTTTT. It translates to CASIPRTGGTGELFF. The rearrangement links TRBV2 to TRBJ2-2; D is perhaps TRBD1 or TRBD2 (5 bases each). Germline V CDR1 and CDR2: SNHLY, FYNNEI. Trimming took off 7 bases at V and 5 bases at J, with 17 bases between the two ends. CDR3 length: 15 residues.

V gene TRBV3-1 combines with J gene TRBJ1-6; D is unresolved. Germline V gives CDR1 LGHDT, CDR2 YNNKEL (reference sequence). V lost 0 bases to trimming and J lost 0 bases, with 12 bases between them. CDR3 length: 18 amino acids. The CDR3 spells CASSQEDFQSSYNSPLHF. CDR3 bases: TGTGCCAGCAGCCAAGAGGATTTTCAGAGCTCCTATAATTCACCCCTCCACTTT. The variable domain in full, with the rest retrieved from reference TRBV3-1 and TRBJ1-6, is DTAVSQTPKYLVTQMGNDKSIKCEQNLGHDTMYWYKQDSKKFLKIMFSYNNKELIINETVPNRFSPKSPDKAHLNLHINSLELGDSAVYFCASSQEDFQSSYNSPLHFGNGTRLTVT.

V is TRBV6-1 and J is TRBJ1-2; a weak D match, TRBD1 (5 bases). V lost 6 bases, J lost 1 base, and 15 bases lay in between. The CDR3 consists of 15 residues. Germline V gene sequence: CDR1 MNHNS, CDR2 SASEGT. The CDR3 here is CASSGDSVLNYGYTF. CDR3 sequence (DNA): TGTGCCAGCAGCGGAGACAGCGTCCTTAACTATGGCTACACCTTC.

In its sample, this clone was seen many times. The V gene is TRBV10-1, the J gene TRBJ2-2, with D hard to call. Germline loops: CDR1 WNHNN, CDR2 SYGVQD (reference sequence). This CDR3 is built from 15 residues. Trimming stripped 5 bases from V and 0 bases from J, with 10 bases between. The CDR3 region is CASSRRSPNTGELFF. Here the CDR3 DNA reads TGCGCCAGCAGTCGAAGAAGCCCGAACACCGGGGAGCTGTTTTTT.

The table lists this clone with a few counts. In nucleotides, the CDR3 is TGTGCCAGCAGTTACTCGAGCGGGAGTGGAGACAATGAGCAGTTCTTC. Its translation: CASSYSSGSGDNEQFF. This chain connects TRBV6-2 or TRBV6-3 to TRBJ2-1; 8 bases are shared with TRBD2. The V and J ends lost 0 bases and 5 bases, in that order; junction bases with no gene match: 6. Germline V gene data show CDR1 as MNHEY and CDR2 as SVGEGT. CDR3 size: 16 residues.

This clone appeared many times. The rearrangement links TRBV6-1 to TRBJ1-5; the D gene is possibly TRBD1 (5 bases). This CDR3 comprises 14 residues. V lost 5 bases, J lost 6 bases, and 14 bases lay in between. The germline V gene has CDR1 MNHNS and CDR2 SASEGT. The CDR3 nucleotides are TGTGCCAGCAGTCCCGGAGGGGCTAGTCAGCCCCAGCATTTT. This sequence encodes CASSPGGASQPQHF.

This clone was seen repeatedly, ten times or more. J is TRBJ1-1 and V is TRBV4-1; 9 nucleotides match TRBD1. The CDR3 is 16 amino acids. Germline V CDR1 and CDR2: MGHRA, YSYEKL. The J segment lost 0 bases and the V segment lost 4 bases, leaving 6 bases of the junction unmatched. The CDR3 sequence is CASSPGQGTLNTEAFF. In DNA, the CDR3 is TGCGCCAGCAGCCCCGGACAGGGGACCTTGAACACTGAAGCTTTCTTT.

Many counts were recorded for this clone. The V and J genes are TRBV27 and TRBJ1-1, with TRBD1 matching 7 bases. The CDR3 consists of 13 residues. V gave up 10 bases and J gave up 4 bases; unmatched junction bases: 9. Germline V lookup: CDR1 MNHEY, CDR2 SMNVEV (reference sequence). The CDR3 DNA reads TGTGCCACCATGAGGACAGGCCTCACTGAAGCTTTCTTT. Translated, it gives CATMRTGLTEAFF.

This clone was observed a few times. The chain uses TRBV28 and TRBJ2-7, with a possible D match to TRBD1 (6 bases). The CDR3 consists of 16 residues. Trimming took 5 bases from V and 1 from J, leaving 18 bases between them. Germline V gives CDR1 MDHEN, CDR2 SYDVKM. CDR3 region: CASSRFGTQPSYEQYF. The CDR3 DNA is TGTGCCAGCAGTAGATTCGGGACACAGCCTTCCTACGAGCAGTACTTC.

This clone was detected ten times or more. V usage is TRBV6-1 and J usage is TRBJ2-3; D is perhaps TRBD1 (6 bases). This CDR3 region has 14 residues. In germline, CDR1 is MNHNS, CDR2 SASEGT. V was pared by 4 bases and J by 8 bases, with 16 bases between. CDR3: CASSVGAAEGTQYF. CDR3 in DNA: TGTGCCAGCAGTGTGGGGGCGGCCGAGGGTACGCAGTATTTT.

The gene calls are TRBV12-3 or TRBV12-4 and TRBJ2-3, with D possibly TRBD1 on 6 matching bases. With 1 base removed from V and 2 bases from J, the gap between germline ends came to 10 bases. This CDR3 contains 15 residues. The CDR3 DNA follows: TGTGCCAGCAGTTTAGAGGGACATAACACAGATACGCAGTATTTT. As protein: CASSLEGHNTDTQYF.

This clone was found many times. The chain couples TRBV12-5 to TRBJ2-1; TRBD2 matches at 10 bases. J was trimmed by 1 base and V by 3 bases; bases with no gene match: 3. Germline V gene data show CDR1 as LGHNT and CDR2 as FRNRAP. CDR3 length: 16 residues. CDR3: CASGFQAGGSYNEQFF. The DNA for the CDR3 is TGTGCTAGTGGTTTCCAAGCGGGAGGGTCCTACAATGAGCAGTTCTTC.

By share, this clone ranks as medium-sized. V gene TRBV27 combines with J gene TRBJ2-7; D may be TRBD2 (6 bases). The CDR3 loop spans 12 amino acids. Trimming removed 4 bases at V and 8 bases at J, with 12 bases between. The V gene's germline CDR1 is MNHEY and CDR2 SMNVEV (reference sequence). The CDR3 sequence: CASSSSGGQQYF. CDR3 bases: TGTGCCAGCAGTTCGTCTGGAGGGCAGCAGTACTTC.

The chain is built from TRBV5-4 and TRBJ2-7, with TRBD2 identical over 10 bases. This CDR3 is built from 13 residues. CDR1 SGHNT and CDR2 YYREEE come from the germline V gene (reference sequence). V lost 6 bases, J lost 4 bases, and 4 bases stayed unmatched. The DNA of the CDR3 is TGTGCCAGCACTCTACTAGCGGGATACGAGCAGTACTTC. It yields the protein CASTLLAGYEQYF.

About this clone: At one of its ends the junction is not consistent with the germline gene, which may arise from a read error. This rearrangement joins TRBV7-3 to TRBJ2-7; possibly TRBD2 for D (6 bases). This CDR3 is built from 14 residues. Germline V lookup: CDR1 SGHTA, CDR2 FQGTGA. This chain's CDR3 is CASRQGGQCHEHYF. Written as DNA, the CDR3 is TGTGCCAGCCGCCAAGGAGGGCAGTGCCACGAGCATTACTTC.

This clone has a count of ten or more. The V call is TRBV5-1, the J call TRBJ2-5; TRBD2 agrees at 8 bases. Germline V gives CDR1 SGHRS, CDR2 YFSETQ. The junction had 6 bases not matched to a gene; V was cut back by 7 bases and J by 4 bases. The CDR3 loop spans 13 amino acids. CDR3 protein: CASAGGVGETQYF. The CDR3 nucleotides read TGCGCCAGCGCCGGGGGGGTTGGAGAGACCCAGTACTTC.

This clone is categorized as medium-sized (0.01 to 0.1%). The V gene is TRBV19, the J gene TRBJ2-3, with unresolved D. Between the trimmed V and J ends, which lost 5 bases and 6 bases, there was a span of 9 bases. The germline CDR1 and CDR2 sequences are LNHDA and SQIVND (reference sequence). This CDR3 is 12 amino acids long. CDR3 sequence: CASSETGDTQYF. In nucleotides, the CDR3 is TGTGCCAGTAGTGAGACTGGGGATACGCAGTATTTT.

This chain connects TRBV2 to TRBJ2-6; perhaps TRBD1 as D (6 bases). The germline CDR1 and CDR2 sequences are SNHLY and FYNNEI. The V and J ends lost 4 bases and 2 bases respectively, with 9 bases between them. CDR3 length: 15 amino acids. The CDR3 coding sequence is TGTGCCAGCAGTGTTGAGGGGGCTGGGGCCAACGTCCTGACTTTC. Translating gives CASSVEGAGANVLTF.

This clone was seen repeatedly, ten times or more. The sample holds other DNA sequences that translate to the same CDR3. This chain connects TRBV29-1 to TRBJ1-4, with D possibly matching TRBD1 (5 bases). V was cut by 4 bases and J by 16 bases, with 16 bases left in between. CDR1 and CDR2 from the germline V gene are SQVTM and ANQGSEA. The CDR3 sequence is 11 residues long. CDR3 DNA: TGCAGCGTTGTGATGCGGGGCGAGCGGTTTTTT. Translating gives CSVVMRGERFF. The full variable domain, in which reference TRBV29-1 and TRBJ1-4 provide the parts outside the CDR3, is SAVISQKPSRDICQRGTSLTIQCQVDSQVTMMFWYRQQPGQSLTLIATANQGSEATYESGFVIDKFPISRPNLTFSTLTVSNMSPEDSSIYLCSVVMRGERFFGSGTQLSVL.

This clone showed up just a few times. The rearrangement links TRBV7-2 to TRBJ2-2, with 9 bases that match TRBD2. Germline values: CDR1 SGHTA, CDR2 FQGNSA. This CDR3 has 21 residues. Trimming took 2 bases from V and 7 from J; bases not matched to a gene: 23. The CDR3 protein is CASSLLGFGQGKAGGGGELFF. The CDR3 DNA reads as TGTGCCAGCAGCTTACTTGGGTTCGGGCAGGGTAAAGCGGGAGGCGGCGGGGAGCTGTTTTTT.